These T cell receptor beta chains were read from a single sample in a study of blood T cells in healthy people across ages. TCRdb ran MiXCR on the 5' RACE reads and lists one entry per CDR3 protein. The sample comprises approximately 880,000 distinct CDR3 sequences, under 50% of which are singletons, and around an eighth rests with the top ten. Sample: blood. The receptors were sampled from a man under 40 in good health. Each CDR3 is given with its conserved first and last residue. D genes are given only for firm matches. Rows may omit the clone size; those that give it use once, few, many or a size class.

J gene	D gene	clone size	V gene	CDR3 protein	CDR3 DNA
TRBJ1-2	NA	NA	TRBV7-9	CTSSLVGATNYGYTF	TGTACCAGCAGCTTAGTAGGCGCCACTAACTATGGCTACACCTTC
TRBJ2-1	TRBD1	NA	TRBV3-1	CASSQEVGQGSSYNEQFF	TGTGCCAGCAGCCAAGAAGTGGGACAGGGAAGCTCCTACAATGAGCAGTTCTTC
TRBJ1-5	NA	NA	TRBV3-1	CASSPLLGGNQPQHF	TGTGCCAGCAGCCCCCTTTTGGGGGGGAATCAGCCCCAGCATTTT
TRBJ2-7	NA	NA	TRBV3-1	CASSQRGGGSEQYF	TGTGCCAGCAGCCAAAGGGGGGGTGGCTCCGAGCAGTACTTC
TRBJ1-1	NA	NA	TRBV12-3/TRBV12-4	CASSPITPLAAFF	TGTGCCAGCAGCCCCATTACACCCCTTGCAGCTTTCTTT
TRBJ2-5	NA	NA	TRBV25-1	CASSELALIETQYF	TGTGCCAGCAGTGAACTAGCTCTGATCGAGACCCAGTATTTC
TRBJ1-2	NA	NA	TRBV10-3	CATQGDYGYTF	TGTGCCACTCAAGGGGACTATGGCTACACCTTC
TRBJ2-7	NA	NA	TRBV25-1	CASSGHLRGVRDEQYF	TGTGCCAGCAGTGGACACCTGAGGGGGGTGAGAGACGAGCAGTACTTC
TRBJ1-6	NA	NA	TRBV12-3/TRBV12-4	CASSVQGRGDSPLHF	TGTGCCAGCAGTGTACAGGGCCGCGGTGATTCACCCCTCCACTTT
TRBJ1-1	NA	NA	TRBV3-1	CASSQSRREAFF	TGTGCCAGCAGCCAGAGTCGCCGTGAAGCTTTCTTT
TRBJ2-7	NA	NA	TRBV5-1	CASSLDRDGCEQYF	TGCGCCAGCAGCTTGGACAGGGACGGCTGCGAGCAGTACTTC
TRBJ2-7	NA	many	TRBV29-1	CSVRAGTYEQYF	TGCAGCGTTCGGGCAGGGACGTACGAGCAGTACTTC
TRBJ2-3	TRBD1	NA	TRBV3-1	CASQTGAADTQYF	TGTGCCAGTCAGACAGGGGCCGCGGATACGCAGTATTTT
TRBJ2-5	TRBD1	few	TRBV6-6	CASTRQGQETQYF	TGTGCCAGCACCAGACAGGGGCAAGAGACCCAGTACTTC
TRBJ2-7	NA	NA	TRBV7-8	CASSLAGGMGYEQYF	TGTGCCAGCAGCTTAGCTGGGGGCATGGGATACGAGCAGTACTTC
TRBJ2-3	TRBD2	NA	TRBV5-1	CASSTGLAPDTQYF	TGCGCCAGCAGCACGGGACTAGCCCCAGATACGCAGTATTTT
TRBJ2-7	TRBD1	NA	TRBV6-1	CASSEGQGGGYEQYF	TGTGCCAGCAGTGAGGGACAGGGAGGGGGCTACGAGCAGTACTTC
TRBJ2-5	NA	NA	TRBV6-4	CASYSSRETQYF	TGTGCCAGCTACAGTTCGAGGGAGACCCAGTACTTC
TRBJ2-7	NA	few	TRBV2	CASDDTPYEQYF	TGTGCCAGCGACGACACCCCCTACGAGCAGTACTTC
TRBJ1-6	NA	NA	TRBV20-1	CSARGGTNNSPLHF	TGCAGTGCTAGGGGTGGGACAAATAATTCACCCCTCCACTTT
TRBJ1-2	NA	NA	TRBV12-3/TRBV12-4	CASSPTVGGASEGYTF	TGTGCCAGCAGTCCAACGGTGGGGGGCGCCTCCGAGGGCTACACCTTC
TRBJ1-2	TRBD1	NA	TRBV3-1	CASSQGLTGVYGYTF	TGTGCCAGCAGCCAAGGACTGACAGGGGTCTATGGCTACACCTTC
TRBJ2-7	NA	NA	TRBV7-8	CASSPAADYEQYF	TGTGCCAGCAGCCCTGCAGCGGACTACGAGCAGTACTTC
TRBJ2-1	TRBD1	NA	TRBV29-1	CSTSRDRVDVEQFF	TGCAGCACCTCACGGGACAGGGTGGACGTTGAGCAGTTCTTC
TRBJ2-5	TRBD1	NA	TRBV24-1	CATSGTTGGAETQYF	TGTGCCACCAGTGGAACGACAGGGGGCGCCGAGACCCAGTACTTC
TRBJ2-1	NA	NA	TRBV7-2	CASSSFGLARSYKEQFF	TGTGCCAGCAGCTCCTTTGGTCTAGCAAGGTCCTACAAGGAGCAGTTCTTC
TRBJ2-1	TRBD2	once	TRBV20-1	CSARASSGRSFDEQFF	TGCAGTGCTAGAGCTTCTAGCGGGAGATCTTTCGATGAGCAGTTCTTC
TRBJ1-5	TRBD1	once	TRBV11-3	CASSLVGQGTNQPQHF	TGTGCCAGCAGCCTCGTTGGACAGGGCACCAATCAGCCCCAGCATTTT
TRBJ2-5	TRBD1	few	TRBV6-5	CASSYSGTVEETQYF	TGTGCCAGCAGTTACTCAGGGACAGTTGAAGAGACCCAGTACTTC
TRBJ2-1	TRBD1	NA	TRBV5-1	CASSLAPPGQGNEQFF	TGCGCCAGCAGCTTGGCCCCCCCGGGACAGGGTAATGAGCAGTTCTTC
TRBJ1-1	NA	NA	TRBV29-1	CSVEATPGANTEAFF	TGCAGCGTTGAAGCCACGCCGGGAGCGAACACTGAAGCTTTCTTT
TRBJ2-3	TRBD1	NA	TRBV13	CASSHQGTGGDLRTDTQYF	TGTGCCAGCAGCCACCAAGGGACAGGGGGCGACCTACGCACAGATACGCAGTATTTT
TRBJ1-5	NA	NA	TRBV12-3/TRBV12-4	CASTHLGQPQHF	TGTGCCAGCACCCACTTAGGTCAGCCCCAGCATTTT
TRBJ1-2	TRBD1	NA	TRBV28	CASSLRQGAPHGYTF	TGTGCCAGCAGTTTAAGACAGGGGGCCCCTCATGGCTACACCTTC
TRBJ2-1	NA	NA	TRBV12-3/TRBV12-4	CASSFVRGGNNEQFF	TGTGCCAGCAGTTTTGTACGGGGCGGAAACAATGAGCAGTTCTTC
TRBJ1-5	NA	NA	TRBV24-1	CATSGGGGNQPQHF	TGTGCCACCAGTGGCGGGGGCGGCAATCAGCCCCAGCATTTT
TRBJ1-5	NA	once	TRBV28	CASTVQEENQPQHF	TGTGCCAGCACCGTCCAGGAGGAGAATCAGCCCCAGCATTTT
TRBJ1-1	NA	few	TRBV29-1	CSVEQVINTEAFF	TGCAGCGTTGAACAGGTCATAAACACTGAAGCTTTCTTT
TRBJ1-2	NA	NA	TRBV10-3	CAISDVPVYGYTF	TGTGCCATCAGTGACGTACCGGTATACGGCTACACCTTC
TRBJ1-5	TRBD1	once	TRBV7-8	CASSYWGTGGGGRQFQPQHF	TGTGCCAGCAGCTACTGGGGGACAGGGGGCGGGGGCCGGCAATTTCAGCCCCAGCATTTT
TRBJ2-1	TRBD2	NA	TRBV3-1	CASRRTSGLPNEQFF	TGTGCCAGCAGGAGGACTAGCGGCCTCCCCAATGAGCAGTTCTTC
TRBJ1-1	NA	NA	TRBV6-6	CASTNEVVTTKAFF	TGTGCCAGCACAAACGAAGTGGTGACCACTAAAGCTTTCTTT
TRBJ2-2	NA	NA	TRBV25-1	CASRPSEVNTGELFF	TGTGCCAGCAGACCGTCCGAAGTAAACACCGGGGAGCTGTTTTTT
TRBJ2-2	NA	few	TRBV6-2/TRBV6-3	CASSPANTGELFF	TGTGCCAGCAGTCCGGCTAACACCGGGGAGCTGTTTTTT
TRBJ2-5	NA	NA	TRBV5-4	CASSFRGTEETQYF	TGTGCCAGCAGCTTTCGAGGAACGGAAGAGACCCAGTACTTC
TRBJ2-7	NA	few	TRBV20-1	CSAPQGHEQYF	TGCAGTGCTCCGCAGGGCCACGAGCAGTACTTC
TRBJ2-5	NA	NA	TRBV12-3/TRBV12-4	CASSFWVGEGTQYF	TGTGCCAGCAGTTTCTGGGTCGGTGAGGGGACCCAGTACTTC
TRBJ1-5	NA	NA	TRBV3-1	CASSQDKNQPQHF	TGTGCCAGCAGCCAAGATAAAAATCAGCCCCAGCATTTT
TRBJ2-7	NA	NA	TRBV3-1	CASSQVPQGPYEQYF	TGTGCCAGCAGCCAAGTACCACAGGGTCCCTACGAGCAGTACTTC
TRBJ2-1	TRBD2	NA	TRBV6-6	CASRFLAGGSYNEQFF	TGTGCCAGCAGATTCCTAGCGGGAGGATCCTACAATGAGCAGTTCTTC
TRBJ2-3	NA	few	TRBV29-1	CSVEGTKMPPTYTQYF	TGCAGCGTTGAAGGCACTAAAATGCCCCCCACATATACGCAGTATTTT
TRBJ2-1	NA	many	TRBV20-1	CSAMGLLSSYNEQFF	TGCAGTGCTATGGGACTCTTGAGCTCCTACAATGAGCAGTTCTTC
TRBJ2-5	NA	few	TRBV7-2	CASSYRVGQETQYF	TGTGCCAGCAGCTACAGGGTAGGGCAAGAGACCCAGTACTTC
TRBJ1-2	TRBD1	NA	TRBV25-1	CASSAPVIQGASGYTF	TGTGCCAGCAGTGCCCCCGTTATCCAGGGGGCTTCTGGCTACACCTTC
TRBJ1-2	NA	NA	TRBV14	CASSPQRVANYGYTF	TGTGCCAGCAGCCCCCAGAGGGTAGCTAACTATGGCTACACCTTC
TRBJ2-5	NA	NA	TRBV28	CASRTAGHEQYF	TGTGCCAGCAGAACCGCGGGCCATGAGCAGTACTTC